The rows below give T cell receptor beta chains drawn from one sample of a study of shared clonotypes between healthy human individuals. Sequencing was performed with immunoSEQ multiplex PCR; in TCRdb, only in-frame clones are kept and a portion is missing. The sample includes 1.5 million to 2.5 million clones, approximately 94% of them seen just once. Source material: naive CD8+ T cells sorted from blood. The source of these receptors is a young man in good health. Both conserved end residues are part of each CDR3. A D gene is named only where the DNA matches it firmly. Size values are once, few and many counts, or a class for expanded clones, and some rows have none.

cdr3_nt: TGTGCCACCAGCAGAACCCGGACCGACAATGAGCAGTTCTTC
cdr3_aa: CATSRTRTDNEQFF
clone_size: .
d_call: .
v_call: TRBV15
j_call: TRBJ2-1

cdr3_nt: TGTGCCAGCAGTCGTAGGGCAGCGGATCAGCCCCAGCATTTT
cdr3_aa: CASSRRAADQPQHF
clone_size: .
d_call: .
v_call: TRBV6-6
j_call: TRBJ1-5

cdr3_nt: TGCAGTGCTGGATCGGAGGAACAGTACTTC
cdr3_aa: CSAGSEEQYF
clone_size: .
d_call: .
v_call: TRBV20-1
j_call: TRBJ2-7

cdr3_nt: TGCGCCAGCAGCCAAGATTGGGGGATGGATGAAAAACTGTTTTTT
cdr3_aa: CASSQDWGMDEKLFF
clone_size: .
d_call: .
v_call: TRBV4-1
j_call: TRBJ1-4

cdr3_nt: TGTGCCAGTAGTATAGCTTTGGGTCAGGAGGTAGGGGGCCACTCTGGGGCCAACGTCCTGACTTTC
cdr3_aa: CASSIALGQEVGGHSGANVLTF
clone_size: .
d_call: TRBD1
v_call: TRBV19
j_call: TRBJ2-6

cdr3_nt: TGTGCCAGTAGTCGGAAGTCCTCCTACGAGCAGTACTTC
cdr3_aa: CASSRKSSYEQYF
clone_size: .
d_call: .
v_call: TRBV19
j_call: TRBJ2-7

cdr3_nt: TGCGCCAGCAGCCAAGTGGCTACGGGACAGGGGGTTTATACTGAAGCTTTCTTT
cdr3_aa: CASSQVATGQGVYTEAFF
clone_size: .
d_call: TRBD1
v_call: TRBV4-1
j_call: TRBJ1-1

cdr3_nt: TGCGCCAGCAGCCAAGATAGCATCGGGACAGGGGTTTACGAGCAGTACTTC
cdr3_aa: CASSQDSIGTGVYEQYF
clone_size: .
d_call: TRBD1
v_call: TRBV4-3
j_call: TRBJ2-7

cdr3_nt: TGTGCCAGCAGAAGCCACCTTCAGGCCGTCGACGAGCAGTACTTC
cdr3_aa: CASRSHLQAVDEQYF
clone_size: .
d_call: .
v_call: TRBV27
j_call: TRBJ2-7

cdr3_nt: TGTGCCTGGAGTGCCGGTAGCGGGGTAGAGACCCAGTACTTC
cdr3_aa: CAWSAGSGVETQYF
clone_size: .
d_call: TRBD2
v_call: TRBV30
j_call: TRBJ2-5

cdr3_nt: TGTGCCTCCGGGAGGGCGTCTAGCACAGATACGCAGTATTTT
cdr3_aa: CASGRASSTDTQYF
clone_size: .
d_call: TRBD2
v_call: TRBV9
j_call: TRBJ2-3

cdr3_nt: TGTGCCTGGAGCCCAGGGGGGGGGACTGAAGCTTTCTTT
cdr3_aa: CAWSPGGGTEAFF
clone_size: .
d_call: TRBD1
v_call: TRBV30
j_call: TRBJ1-1

cdr3_nt: TGTGCCAGCGGAGACGCAAGGACAGAAGGAAAACTGTTTTTT
cdr3_aa: CASGDARTEGKLFF
clone_size: .
d_call: .
v_call: TRBV9
j_call: TRBJ1-4

cdr3_nt: TGTGCCAGCAGTTACGGGGCTGGGGAAAAACTGTTTTTT
cdr3_aa: CASSYGAGEKLFF
clone_size: .
d_call: .
v_call: TRBV6-6
j_call: TRBJ1-4

cdr3_nt: TGTGCCAGCAGCTTGGGCCAGGACGGGAAGTACTTC
cdr3_aa: CASSLGQDGKYF
clone_size: .
d_call: .
v_call: TRBV5-8
j_call: TRBJ2-7

cdr3_nt: TGTGCCAGCAGCTTAGTAGAGACCAATGAGCAGTTCTTC
cdr3_aa: CASSLVETNEQFF
clone_size: .
d_call: .
v_call: TRBV7-2
j_call: TRBJ2-1

cdr3_nt: TGTGCCAGCAGTTTCGTTAACCAGGGGTCGGAAGCTTTCTTT
cdr3_aa: CASSFVNQGSEAFF
clone_size: .
d_call: .
v_call: TRBV27
j_call: TRBJ1-1

cdr3_nt: TGCGCCAGCAGCCAACTGTTCCAAGAGACCCAGTACTTC
cdr3_aa: CASSQLFQETQYF
clone_size: .
d_call: .
v_call: TRBV4-1
j_call: TRBJ2-5

cdr3_nt: TGCGCCAGCAGCTTGGGGGAGCTGTGGGGGACCGAACAGTACTTC
cdr3_aa: CASSLGELWGTEQYF
clone_size: .
d_call: .
v_call: TRBV5-1
j_call: TRBJ2-7

cdr3_nt: TGCGCCAGCAGCCAAGATAACAGCGGGAGCTCCTACGAGCAGTACTTC
cdr3_aa: CASSQDNSGSSYEQYF
clone_size: once
d_call: TRBD2
v_call: TRBV4-1
j_call: TRBJ2-7

cdr3_nt: TGCGCCAGCAGCCAAGATGCCACTAGCGGGACAGAGACCCAGTACTTC
cdr3_aa: CASSQDATSGTETQYF
clone_size: .
d_call: TRBD2
v_call: TRBV4-3
j_call: TRBJ2-5

cdr3_nt: TGTGCCTGGAGCGCAGACACAGATACGCAGTATTTT
cdr3_aa: CAWSADTDTQYF
clone_size: .
d_call: .
v_call: TRBV30
j_call: TRBJ2-3

cdr3_nt: TGTGCCAGCAGCGAGGGATCCGTACCAGATACGCAGTATTTT
cdr3_aa: CASSEGSVPDTQYF
clone_size: .
d_call: .
v_call: TRBV2
j_call: TRBJ2-3

cdr3_nt: TGTGCCAGCAGTTACGTGCCGGGGGGGGTCTACAATGAGCAGTTCTTC
cdr3_aa: CASSYVPGGVYNEQFF
clone_size: .
d_call: TRBD2
v_call: TRBV6-5
j_call: TRBJ2-1

cdr3_nt: TGTGCCAGCAGCCCGCAACAGGGCGGACGAACCGGGGAGCTGTTTTTT
cdr3_aa: CASSPQQGGRTGELFF
clone_size: .
d_call: .
v_call: TRBV11-2
j_call: TRBJ2-2

cdr3_nt: TGTGCCAGCAGCTTAGCAGGACAGGGATACAATGAGCAGTTCTTC
cdr3_aa: CASSLAGQGYNEQFF
clone_size: .
d_call: TRBD1
v_call: TRBV13
j_call: TRBJ2-1

cdr3_nt: TGTGCCAGTAGTTGGACAGGTAGTGAAGCTTTCTTT
cdr3_aa: CASSWTGSEAFF
clone_size: .
d_call: TRBD1
v_call: TRBV19
j_call: TRBJ1-1

cdr3_nt: TGTGCCACCAGCAGAGCTCCGGGACAGGGAATAGCCGGGGAGCTGTTTTTT
cdr3_aa: CATSRAPGQGIAGELFF
clone_size: .
d_call: TRBD1
v_call: TRBV15
j_call: TRBJ2-2

cdr3_nt: TGCGCCAGGGGACTGGCCAAAAACATTCAGTACTTC
cdr3_aa: CARGLAKNIQYF
clone_size: .
d_call: .
v_call: TRBV15
j_call: TRBJ2-4

cdr3_nt: TGTGCCTGGAGTGGGACAGGACTAGCGGGGGTCGCGAACACCGGGGAGCTGTTTTTT
cdr3_aa: CAWSGTGLAGVANTGELFF
clone_size: .
d_call: TRBD2
v_call: TRBV30
j_call: TRBJ2-2

cdr3_nt: TGTGCCAGCACCCCTGGACTAGCCAATGAGCAGTTCTTC
cdr3_aa: CASTPGLANEQFF
clone_size: .
d_call: TRBD2
v_call: TRBV27
j_call: TRBJ2-1

cdr3_nt: TGTGCCAGCGGGGGGGAGGAAGAGACCCAGTACTTC
cdr3_aa: CASGGEEETQYF
clone_size: .
d_call: TRBD2
v_call: TRBV27
j_call: TRBJ2-5

cdr3_nt: TGTGCCAGCAGCTTGGGAGAAGATGAAAAACTGTTTTTT
cdr3_aa: CASSLGEDEKLFF
clone_size: .
d_call: .
v_call: TRBV5-6
j_call: TRBJ1-4

cdr3_nt: TGTGCCAGCAAGGGGGAAGGGTGGGAGCTGTTTTTT
cdr3_aa: CASKGEGWELFF
clone_size: .
d_call: .
v_call: TRBV6-1
j_call: TRBJ2-2

cdr3_nt: TGCGCCAGCAGCCAATACCTCGAGGGAACCTACGAGCAGTACTTC
cdr3_aa: CASSQYLEGTYEQYF
clone_size: .
d_call: .
v_call: TRBV4-1
j_call: TRBJ2-7

cdr3_nt: TGTGCCAGCAGCTTGTCTGGGGCAAAGAGGAATCAGCCCCAGCATTTT
cdr3_aa: CASSLSGAKRNQPQHF
clone_size: .
d_call: .
v_call: TRBV5-8
j_call: TRBJ1-5

cdr3_nt: TGTGCCAGCAGTACAGGGGGGGCCAATGAGCAGTTCTTC
cdr3_aa: CASSTGGANEQFF
clone_size: .
d_call: .
v_call: TRBV7-9
j_call: TRBJ2-1

cdr3_nt: TGTGCCAGCAGCTTAGATTTTTTAGGGGGACTTACCTACGAGCAGTACTTC
cdr3_aa: CASSLDFLGGLTYEQYF
clone_size: .
d_call: .
v_call: TRBV11-2
j_call: TRBJ2-7

cdr3_nt: TGTGCCAGCAGCTCTGGGACAGGTCTTAATGAAAAACTGTTTTTT
cdr3_aa: CASSSGTGLNEKLFF
clone_size: .
d_call: TRBD1
v_call: TRBV5-5
j_call: TRBJ1-4

cdr3_nt: TGTGCCAGCAGCCAAAGCAGTAGGGTTAGTCGAGAGACCCAGTACTTC
cdr3_aa: CASSQSSRVSRETQYF
clone_size: .
d_call: .
v_call: TRBV13
j_call: TRBJ2-5

cdr3_nt: TGTGCCAGAAGCTTGATAGCCGCGGCCAGGATGTCAACTAATGAAAAACTGTTTTTT
cdr3_aa: CARSLIAAARMSTNEKLFF
clone_size: .
d_call: .
v_call: TRBV5-3
j_call: TRBJ1-4

cdr3_nt: TGCGCCAGCAGCCAAGATCGACAGGCCCTCTATGGCTACACCTTC
cdr3_aa: CASSQDRQALYGYTF
clone_size: .
d_call: .
v_call: TRBV4-3
j_call: TRBJ1-2

cdr3_nt: TGTGCCAGCAGCTATACAGGGGTGGCCTACGAGCAGTACTTC
cdr3_aa: CASSYTGVAYEQYF
clone_size: .
d_call: TRBD1
v_call: TRBV7-9
j_call: TRBJ2-7

cdr3_nt: TGCGCCAGCAGCCAAGACGGCGTACCAGGGGGCACTGAAGCTTTCTTT
cdr3_aa: CASSQDGVPGGTEAFF
clone_size: .
d_call: TRBD1
v_call: TRBV4-1
j_call: TRBJ1-1

cdr3_nt: TGCGCCAGCAGTCAAGGGTCGGAGGGCCACTATGGCTACACCTTC
cdr3_aa: CASSQGSEGHYGYTF
clone_size: .
d_call: .
v_call: TRBV4-1
j_call: TRBJ1-2

cdr3_nt: TGTGCCAGCAGCCAATCCGGGGGCGCTTCACCCCTCCACTTT
cdr3_aa: CASSQSGGASPLHF
clone_size: .
d_call: .
v_call: TRBV16
j_call: TRBJ1-6

cdr3_nt: TGCGCCAGCAGCCAAACACGGTCTAGTTGGGATGAGCAGTTCTTC
cdr3_aa: CASSQTRSSWDEQFF
clone_size: .
d_call: .
v_call: TRBV4-1
j_call: TRBJ2-1

cdr3_nt: TGTGCCAGCGCGGACGGTATGAACACTGAAGCTTTCTTT
cdr3_aa: CASADGMNTEAFF
clone_size: .
d_call: .
v_call: TRBV2
j_call: TRBJ1-1

cdr3_nt: TGTGCCAGCAGGTTAGACCCGGCGTCTGGAAACACCATATATTTT
cdr3_aa: CASRLDPASGNTIYF
clone_size: .
d_call: .
v_call: TRBV6-1
j_call: TRBJ1-3

cdr3_nt: TGTGCCAGCAGCTTTTGGGCTAGCGGGGGTCAAGATACGCAGTATTTT
cdr3_aa: CASSFWASGGQDTQYF
clone_size: .
d_call: TRBD2
v_call: TRBV7-8
j_call: TRBJ2-3

cdr3_nt: TGTGCCAGCAGCTTAGGGGGACTAGCGGGGCCCTCCAATGAGCAGTTCTTC
cdr3_aa: CASSLGGLAGPSNEQFF
clone_size: .
d_call: TRBD2
v_call: TRBV7-9
j_call: TRBJ2-1

cdr3_nt: TGTGCCAGCAGTTACCCCGAACAGGGGGCTTCACCCCTCCACTTT
cdr3_aa: CASSYPEQGASPLHF
clone_size: .
d_call: TRBD1
v_call: TRBV6-6
j_call: TRBJ1-6

cdr3_nt: TGTGCCAGCAGTTTAAAGATTAACTATGGCTACACCTTC
cdr3_aa: CASSLKINYGYTF
clone_size: .
d_call: .
v_call: TRBV27
j_call: TRBJ1-2

cdr3_nt: TGTGCCAGCAGCTTAACCCCGGGGACAGGGGGCATCGGGGAGCTGTTTTTT
cdr3_aa: CASSLTPGTGGIGELFF
clone_size: once
d_call: TRBD1
v_call: TRBV7-3
j_call: TRBJ2-2

cdr3_nt: TGTGCCAGCAGCTCGACCTCCTACGAGCAGTACTTC
cdr3_aa: CASSSTSYEQYF
clone_size: .
d_call: .
v_call: TRBV7-6
j_call: TRBJ2-7

cdr3_nt: TGCGCCAGCAGCCCCGGGCGTGGCTACGAGCAGTACTTC
cdr3_aa: CASSPGRGYEQYF
clone_size: .
d_call: .
v_call: TRBV10-1
j_call: TRBJ2-7

cdr3_nt: TGTGCCAGCACCCAGAGCCCAAGGAACACTGAAGCTTTCTTT
cdr3_aa: CASTQSPRNTEAFF
clone_size: .
d_call: .
v_call: TRBV6-5
j_call: TRBJ1-1

cdr3_nt: TGTGCCAGCAGTACTAGCGGGCTGTCGCCCTCCTACGAGCAGTACTTC
cdr3_aa: CASSTSGLSPSYEQYF
clone_size: .
d_call: TRBD2
v_call: TRBV27
j_call: TRBJ2-7

cdr3_nt: TGTGCCAGCAGCTTAAGCCTACAGACAGATACGCAGTATTTT
cdr3_aa: CASSLSLQTDTQYF
clone_size: once
d_call: .
v_call: TRBV11-2
j_call: TRBJ2-3

cdr3_nt: TGTGCCAGCAGCCCGACAGGGGGCGCGGACGAGCAGTACTTC
cdr3_aa: CASSPTGGADEQYF
clone_size: once
d_call: TRBD1
v_call: TRBV7-3
j_call: TRBJ2-7